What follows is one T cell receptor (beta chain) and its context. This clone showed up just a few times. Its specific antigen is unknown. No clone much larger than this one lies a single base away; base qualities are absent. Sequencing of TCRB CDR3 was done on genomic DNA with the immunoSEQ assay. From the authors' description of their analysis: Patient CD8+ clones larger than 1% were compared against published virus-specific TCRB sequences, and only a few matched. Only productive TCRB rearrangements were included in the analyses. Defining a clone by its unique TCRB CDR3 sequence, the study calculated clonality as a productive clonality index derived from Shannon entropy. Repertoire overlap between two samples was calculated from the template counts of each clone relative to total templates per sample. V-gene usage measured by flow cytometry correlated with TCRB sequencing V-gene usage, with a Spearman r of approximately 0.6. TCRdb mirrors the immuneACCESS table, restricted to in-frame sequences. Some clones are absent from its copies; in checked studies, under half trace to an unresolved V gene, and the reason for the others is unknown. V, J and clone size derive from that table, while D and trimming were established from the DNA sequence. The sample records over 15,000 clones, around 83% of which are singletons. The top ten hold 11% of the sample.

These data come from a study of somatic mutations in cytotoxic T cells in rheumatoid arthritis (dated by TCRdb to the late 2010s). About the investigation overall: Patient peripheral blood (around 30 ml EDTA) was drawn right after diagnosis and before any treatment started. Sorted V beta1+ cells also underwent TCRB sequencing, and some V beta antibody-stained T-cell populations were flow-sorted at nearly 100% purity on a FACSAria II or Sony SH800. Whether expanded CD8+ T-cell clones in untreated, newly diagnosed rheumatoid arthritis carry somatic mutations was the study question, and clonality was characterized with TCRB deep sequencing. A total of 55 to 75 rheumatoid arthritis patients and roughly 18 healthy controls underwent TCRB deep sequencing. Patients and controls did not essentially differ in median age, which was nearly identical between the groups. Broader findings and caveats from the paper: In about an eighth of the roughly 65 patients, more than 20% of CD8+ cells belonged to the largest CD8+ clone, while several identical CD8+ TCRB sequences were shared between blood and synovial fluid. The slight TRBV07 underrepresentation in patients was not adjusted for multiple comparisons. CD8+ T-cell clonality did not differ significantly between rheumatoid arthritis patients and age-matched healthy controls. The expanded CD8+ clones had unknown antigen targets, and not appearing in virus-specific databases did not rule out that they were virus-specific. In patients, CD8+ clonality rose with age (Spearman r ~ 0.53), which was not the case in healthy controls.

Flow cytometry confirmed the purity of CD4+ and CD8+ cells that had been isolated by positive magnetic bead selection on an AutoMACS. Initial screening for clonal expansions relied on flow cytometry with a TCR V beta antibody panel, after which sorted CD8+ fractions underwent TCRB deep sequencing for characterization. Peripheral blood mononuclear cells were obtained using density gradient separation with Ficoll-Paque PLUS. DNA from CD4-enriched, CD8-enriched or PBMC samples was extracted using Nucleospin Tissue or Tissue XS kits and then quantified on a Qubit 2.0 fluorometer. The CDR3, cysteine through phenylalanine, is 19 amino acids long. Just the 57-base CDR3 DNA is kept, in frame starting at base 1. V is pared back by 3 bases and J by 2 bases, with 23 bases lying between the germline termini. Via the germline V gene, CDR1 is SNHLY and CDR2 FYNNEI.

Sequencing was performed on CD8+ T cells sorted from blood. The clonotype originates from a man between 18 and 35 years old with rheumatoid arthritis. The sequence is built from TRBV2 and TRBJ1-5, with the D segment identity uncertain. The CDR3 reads CASSETTKGGSMGNQPQHF. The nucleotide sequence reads TGTGCCAGCAGTGAGACAACTAAAGGCGGCTCTATGGGCAATCAGCCCCAGCATTTT.